The 32 T cell receptor beta chains reported below all come from one sample, sequenced in a study of blood T cell repertoires in COVID-19. The method was immunoSEQ multiplex PCR; TCRdb's version includes in-frame clones alone and lacks a portion of them. This sample has around 330,000 clones, with about nine tenths found just once. Material for sequencing was PBMCs or T cells enriched from blood (not recorded which). The receptors come from a man between 60 and 70 years old who had recovered from COVID-19.

The chain combines TRBV10-3 with TRBJ2-7, with a possible D match to TRBD2 (6 bases). This CDR3 has 14 residues. Trimming removed 2 bases at V and 0 bases at J, with 8 bases between. Germline V gene data show CDR1 as ENHRY and CDR2 as SYGVKD. The CDR3 sequence: CAISERRDSYEQYF. The DNA for the CDR3 is TGTGCCATCAGTGAGAGGCGGGACTCCTACGAGCAGTACTTC.

The chain combines TRBV24-1 with TRBJ1-4, with a tentative D call TRBD1 (6 bases). Germline CDR1 reads KGHDR; CDR2 reads SFDVKD. The CDR3 extends over 13 amino acids. V lost 9 bases, J lost 4 bases, and 11 bases lay in between. The CDR3 DNA follows: TGTGCCACCTCAGGGGTGGGTAATGAAAAACTGTTTTTT. Its translation: CATSGVGNEKLFF.

The chain uses TRBV19 and TRBJ1-5, with D hard to call. CDR3 size: 13 residues. Trimming pared 5 bases from V and 2 bases from J, leaving 7 bases between. Germline lookup yields CDR1 LNHDA and CDR2 SQIVND (reference sequence). CDR3 sequence reads: CASSWRGNQPQHF. The CDR3, as DNA: TGTGCCAGTAGTTGGAGGGGCAATCAGCCCCAGCATTTT. The full variable domain, its missing parts supplied by reference TRBV19 and TRBJ1-5, is DGGITQSPKYLFRKEGQNVTLSCEQNLNHDAMYWYRQDPGQGLRLIYYSQIVNDFQKGDIAEGYSVSREKKESFPLTVTSAQKNPTAFYLCASSWRGNQPQHFGDGTRLSIL.

This chain connects TRBV6-6 to TRBJ2-1; TRBD2 is a possible D gene (6 bases). CDR1 is MNHNY, CDR2 SVGAGI, per germline (reference sequence). V lost 2 bases, J lost 9 bases, and 17 bases lay in between. This CDR3 is built from 15 residues. The CDR3 region has the DNA TGTGCCAGCAGTTACGCCGGGAGCGGTGTTACTGAGCAGTTCTTC. It translates to CASSYAGSGVTEQFF.

This rearrangement joins TRBV19 to TRBJ2-4, with a possible D match to TRBD2 (5 bases). Germline loops: CDR1 LNHDA, CDR2 SQIVND (reference sequence). V gave up 5 bases and J gave up 1 base, with 6 bases separating them. The CDR3 totals 13 residues. The CDR3: CASSVAAKNIQYF. As DNA, the CDR3 is TGTGCCAGTAGTGTAGCGGCCAAAAACATTCAGTACTTC.

The chain recombines TRBV5-1 with TRBJ1-2; D not certain. This CDR3 contains 16 residues. Trimming left V 4 bases short and J 3 bases short, with 19 bases between. CDR1 SGHRS and CDR2 YFSETQ come from the germline V gene. The CDR3 DNA is TGCGCCAGCAGCCCCGCCTTCGGGGTGGAGGACTATGGCTACACCTTC. It yields the protein CASSPAFGVEDYGYTF.

The chain combines TRBV21-1 with TRBJ2-6; the table assigns TRBD2, which was not confirmed against the DNA. TRBV21-1 is described as a pseudogene. The CDR3 runs to 16 residues. CDR3 residues: CASSRTSSSGANVLTF. The DNA for the CDR3 is TGTGCCAGCAGCCGGACTTCCAGCTCTGGGGCCAACGTCCTGACTTTC.

Here the CDR3 reads CASSLNRVTGYEQYF. The CDR3 bases are TGTGCCAGCAGTCTAAACAGGGTAACAGGATACGAGCAGTACTTC. The chain has TRBV11-3 and TRBJ2-7, with D possibly being TRBD1 (6 bases). The CDR3 runs to 15 residues. The germline CDR1 and CDR2 sequences are SGHNT and YENEEA. The V and J ends lost 6 bases and 4 bases respectively, with 19 bases between them.

The rearrangement uses TRBV4-1 and TRBJ2-7; maybe TRBD1 (5 bases). Trimming shortened V by 1 base and J by 3 bases, and 22 bases separated the two germline ends. The CDR3 is 18 amino acids. Germline-derived CDR1 and CDR2 are MGHRA and YSYEKL. This CDR3 is CASSQGRAGEARIYEQYF. CDR3 DNA: TGCGCCAGCAGCCAAGGCAGGGCTGGTGAGGCAAGAATCTACGAGCAGTACTTC.

V gene TRBV7-6 combines with J gene TRBJ2-5; 7 positions agree with TRBD1. V lost 5 bases, J lost 1 base, and 7 bases stayed unmatched. The CDR3 spans 15 residues. The germline V gene encodes CDR1 SGHVS and CDR2 FNYEAQ. CDR3 nucleotides: TGTGCCAGCAGCCAAAAACAGGGGCTCCAAGAGACCCAGTACTTC. It yields the protein CASSQKQGLQETQYF.

The rearrangement uses TRBV3-1 (or the pseudogene TRBV3-2) and TRBJ1-5; no clear D. Germline CDR1 LGHDT, CDR2 YNNKEL (reference sequence). The CDR3 is made up of 15 amino acids. Deletions cut 0 bases from V and 4 bases from J, with 10 bases between. CDR3 DNA: TGTGCCAGCAGCCAAGATGTTGGCAGAAATCAGCCCCAGCATTTT. Amino acids: CASSQDVGRNQPQHF.

V is TRBV11-1 and J is TRBJ1-1; D call uncertain. Germline CDR1 is SGHAT and CDR2 is FQDESV (reference sequence). The CDR3 is made up of 13 amino acids. Trimming removed 3 bases from V and 2 bases from J, with 7 bases in between. This chain's CDR3 is CASSLRANTEAFF. DNA of the CDR3: TGTGCCAGCAGCTTGAGGGCCAACACTGAAGCTTTCTTT.

V and J are TRBV5-1 and TRBJ2-7, with a possible D match to TRBD2 (6 bases). The CDR3 runs 15 residues. CDR1 and CDR2 from the germline V gene are SGHRS and YFSETQ. V was clipped by 7 bases and J by 7 bases, with 24 bases between them. The chain's CDR3 is CASGWEAVQLGEQYF. In DNA, the CDR3 is TGCGCCAGCGGGTGGGAGGCGGTCCAGTTGGGGGAGCAGTACTTC.

This chain joins TRBV7-6 and TRBJ2-1, with 7 bases aligning to TRBD2. The junction had 7 bases not matched to a gene; V was cut back by 1 base and J by 4 bases. In germline, CDR1 is SGHVS, CDR2 FNYEAQ. The CDR3 spans 16 residues. The chain's CDR3 is CASSLEAAGEYNEQFF. The CDR3, as DNA: TGTGCCAGCAGCTTAGAGGCGGCGGGGGAATACAATGAGCAGTTCTTC.

V and J are TRBV18 and TRBJ1-1; D possibly corresponds to TRBD1 (6 bases). CDR3 size: 16 residues. Germline assignment: CDR1 KGHSH and CDR2 LQKENI. V was trimmed by 1 base and J by 3 bases, leaving 15 bases between them. CDR3 in DNA: TGTGCCAGCTCACCACTCGGACAGTCAAAGGACACTGAAGCTTTCTTT. It codes for CASSPLGQSKDTEAFF.

The V call is TRBV24-1, the J call TRBJ2-1; D call uncertain. V shed 7 bases and J shed 9 bases, with 12 bases lying between them. The CDR3 has 12 residues. Germline CDR1 and CDR2: KGHDR and SFDVKD. For the CDR3, the DNA is TGTGCCACCAGCGAAGAGGTGGGTGAGCAGTTCTTC. Translated: CATSEEVGEQFF.

This clone was seen a few times. The chain employs TRBV24-1 and TRBJ2-3; 12 bases align to TRBD2. V was pared by 4 bases and J by 7 bases, with 11 bases of the junction left unmatched. Germline CDR1 KGHDR, CDR2 SFDVKD. The CDR3 has 17 amino acids. In DNA, the CDR3 is TGTGCCACCAGTGAACCGACTAGCGGGAGTTGGGGGAATACGCAGTATTTT. Translated: CATSEPTSGSWGNTQYF.

Comments on this clone: The sample contains more than one DNA sequence encoding this CDR3. The chain has TRBV18 and TRBJ1-1; TRBD1 matches 7 bases. J lost 0 bases, V lost 3 bases, and 7 bases had no gene match. From germline, CDR1 is KGHSH and CDR2 LQKENI. The CDR3 runs 16 residues. CDR3 amino acids: CASSPPGTVMNTEAFF. As DNA, the CDR3 is TGTGCCAGCTCACCCCCGGGGACAGTCATGAACACTGAAGCTTTCTTT.

The genes are TRBV19 and TRBJ1-3, with a possible D match to TRBD1 (6 bases). The CDR3 contains 15 residues. With 4 bases removed from V and 0 bases from J, the gap between germline ends came to 10 bases. In germline, CDR1 is LNHDA, CDR2 SQIVND (reference sequence). CDR3 protein: CASSTTGLSGNTIYF. The DNA of the CDR3 is TGTGCCAGTAGTACCACAGGGCTCTCTGGAAACACCATATATTTT.

In this sample, this clone turned up once. The V and J genes are TRBV5-4 and TRBJ1-1; tentative D call: TRBD1 (6 bases). CDR1 is SGHNT and CDR2 is YYREEE in the germline V gene (reference sequence). Trimming stripped 4 bases from V and 4 bases from J, with 17 bases between. The CDR3 has 15 residues. The CDR3 spells CASSLGGDSGTEAFF. The CDR3 bases are TGTGCCAGCAGCCTAGGGGGGGATAGCGGCACTGAAGCTTTCTTT.

This chain joins TRBV10-2 and TRBJ2-3; no firm D call. The CDR3 is made up of 11 amino acids. Germline CDR1 reads WSHSY; CDR2 reads SAAADI. The V end lost 5 bases, the J end lost 4 bases, and 4 bases lay between the germline ends. The CDR3 coding sequence is TGCGCCAGCAGTCGAGCAGATACGCAGTATTTT. It specifies CASSRADTQYF.

The V and J genes are TRBV19 and TRBJ2-3; 8 nucleotides agree with TRBD2. This CDR3 has 17 amino acids. The germline V gene has CDR1 LNHDA and CDR2 SQIVND (reference sequence). V was pared by 4 bases and J by 2 bases, with 11 bases of the junction left unmatched. CDR3 residues: CASSKVVTSGYTDTQYF. The CDR3 coding sequence is TGTGCCAGTAGTAAAGTGGTCACTAGCGGATACACAGATACGCAGTATTTT.

This chain uses TRBV5-1 with TRBJ2-7; 7 nucleotides agree with TRBD1. The length of the CDR3 is 15 residues. V shed 5 bases, J shed 4 bases, and the junction held 12 bases outside the gene matches. Germline lookup yields CDR1 SGHRS and CDR2 YFSETQ. This CDR3 is CASSYNQGVRYEQYF. As DNA, the CDR3 is TGCGCCAGCAGTTATAACCAGGGGGTCAGGTACGAGCAGTACTTC. The whole variable domain, remainder taken from reference TRBV5-1 and TRBJ2-7, is KAGVTQTPRYLIKTRGQQVTLSCSPISGHRSVSWYQQTPGQGLQFLFEYFSETQRNKGNFPGRFSGRQFSNSRSEMNVSTLELGDSALYLCASSYNQGVRYEQYFGPGTRLTVT.

The chain links TRBV6-5 to TRBJ1-5; 8 positions agree with TRBD1. CDR1 MNHEY and CDR2 SVGAGI come from the germline V gene. J lost 5 bases, V lost 5 bases, and 8 bases had no gene match. There are 15 residues in the CDR3. CDR3 DNA sequence: TGTGCCAGCAGTCAACAGGGGGTTGGATATCAGCCCCAGCATTTT. It translates to CASSQQGVGYQPQHF.

This clone has more than one count but fewer than ten. The chain employs TRBV15 and TRBJ1-1; D is uncertain. V shed 1 base and J shed 4 bases, with 10 bases lying between them. Germline CDR1 and CDR2: LNHNV and YYDKDF (reference sequence). The CDR3 loop spans 14 amino acids. In nucleotides, the CDR3 is TGTGCCACCAGCAGAGGAGGAGGCGGCACTGAAGCTTTCTTT. Its protein is CATSRGGGGTEAFF.

The chain has TRBV6-5 and TRBJ2-6, with D possibly TRBD1 on 5 matching bases. V lost 7 bases and J lost 2, with 12 bases in between. CDR3 length equals 15 residues. Germline V lookup: CDR1 MNHEY, CDR2 SVGAGI. The CDR3 loop is CASKGSRAGANVLTF. The CDR3 region has the DNA TGTGCCAGCAAGGGTAGCAGGGCTGGGGCCAACGTCCTGACTTTC.

The chain employs TRBV27 and TRBJ2-7, with D unresolved. The CDR3 sequence is 13 residues long. Trimming stripped 2 bases from V and 2 bases from J, with 7 bases between. From germline, CDR1 is MNHEY and CDR2 SMNVEV (reference sequence). The CDR3 protein is CASSLAATYEQYF. CDR3 coding DNA: TGTGCCAGCAGTTTAGCGGCGACCTACGAGCAGTACTTC.

With respect to this clone: One end of the junction varies from germline; a read error may be responsible. The chain employs TRBV9 and TRBJ2-1; 11 nucleotides align to TRBD2. This CDR3 spans 13 amino acids. Germline V gene sequence: CDR1 SGDLS, CDR2 YYNGEE. The CDR3 region has the DNA TGTGCCAGTAGCGGGAGGGCCCACAATGAGCAGTTCTTC. Residues: CASSGRAHNEQFF. The full variable domain, with the rest looked up from reference TRBV9 and TRBJ2-1, is DSGVTQTPKHLITATGQRVTLRCSPRSGDLSVYWYQQSLDQGLQFLIQYYNGEERAKGNILERFSAQQFPDLHSELNLSSLELGDSALYFCASSGRAHNEQFFGPGTRLTVL.

The chain uses TRBV28 and TRBJ1-3; TRBD1 matches at 8 bases. This CDR3 has 14 residues. Trimming at V came to 8 bases and at J to 0 bases, leaving 3 bases not matched to a gene. CDR1 is MDHEN, CDR2 SYDVKM, per germline. CDR3 residues: CASGGTGSGNTIYF. CDR3 nucleotides: TGTGCCAGCGGGGGGACAGGCTCTGGAAACACCATATATTTT.

V and J are TRBV24-1 and TRBJ2-1; 7 bases are a match to TRBD1. Germline values: CDR1 KGHDR, CDR2 SFDVKD. This CDR3 contains 16 residues. V shed 5 bases and J 5 bases; nucleotides not matched to a gene: 11. CDR3 DNA sequence: TGTGCCACCAGTGCCGGCGCACAGGGGTACAACAATGAGCAGTTCTTC. Amino acids: CATSAGAQGYNNEQFF.

This sequence joins TRBV5-8 and TRBJ1-5; 10 bases are shared with TRBD1. The germline V gene has CDR1 SGHTS and CDR2 YDEGEE. The CDR3 has 17 residues. Trimming cost V 3 bases and J 3 bases; bases outside gene matches: 9. CDR3 nucleotides: TGTGCCAGCAGCTCGGGACAGGGGAAATATGTCAATCAGCCCCAGCATTTT. This codes for CASSSGQGKYVNQPQHF.

V is TRBV30 and J is TRBJ2-5; unclear D gene. Trimming shortened V by 0 bases and J by 2 bases, and 7 bases separated the two germline ends. CDR3 length: 13 amino acids. The germline V gene encodes CDR1 GTSNPN and CDR2 SVGIG (reference sequence). The CDR3 loop reads CAWSVQYQETQYF. The CDR3 DNA sequence: TGTGCCTGGAGTGTACAATATCAAGAGACCCAGTACTTC. Based on the CDR3 plus reference TRBV30 and TRBJ2-5, the full variable domain is SQTIHQWPATLVQPVGSPLSLECTVEGTSNPNLYWYRQAAGRGLQLLFYSVGIGQISSEVPQNLSASRPQDRQFILSSKKLLLSDSGFYLCAWSVQYQETQYFGPGTRLLVL.